Reported below is one TCR beta chain. The CDR3 has 17 amino acids. V lost 3 bases to trimming and J lost 0 bases; unmatched junction nucleotides: 10. Per the germline V gene, CDR1 is SGHRS and CDR2 is YFSETQ. The assay was immunoSEQ multiplex PCR, and TCRdb's table has in-frame clones only and misses some. This table has a few hundred thousand clones, around 90% appearing once. The sample belongs to a study of cytomegalovirus exposure and HLA in healthy donors. Material: PBMCs. The origin of this receptor is a woman in her late teens or twenties in good health and CMV-seronegative. The V and J genes are TRBV5-1 and TRBJ1-1; TRBD1 agrees at 8 bases. The CDR3 reads CASSSRGRGPMNTEAFF. The CDR3 nucleotides read TGCGCCAGCAGCTCCAGGGGCAGGGGGCCGATGAACACTGAAGCTTTCTTT.